The 5 T cell receptor beta chains below come from one sample, sequenced in a study of OX40 agonist ivuxolimab in advanced cancers. TCRdb's table, derived via immunoSEQ multiplex PCR, lists solely in-frame clones and lacks some. In the table there are some 150,000 clones, roughly 91% of which are singletons. The material was CD4+ or CD8+ T cells sorted from blood, obtained in a trial of the OX40 agonist ivuxolimab. The receptors were gathered from an adult with an advanced solid tumor such as melanoma, head and neck, liver or kidney cancer.

The J gene is TRBJ2-1, the V gene TRBV6-5; 11 positions match TRBD2. Looked up from germline, CDR1 is MNHEY and CDR2 is SVGAGI. The length of the CDR3 is 14 residues. V gave up 6 bases and J gave up 6 bases; unmatched junction bases: 4. This CDR3 is CASRPGLAGNEQFF. DNA of the CDR3: TGTGCCAGCAGACCTGGACTAGCGGGCAATGAGCAGTTCTTC.

This chain uses TRBV4-3 with TRBJ1-2, with D possibly TRBD1 on 5 matching bases. CDR1 is LGHNA, CDR2 YSLEER, per germline. The V end lost 0 bases, the J end lost 8 bases, and 13 bases lay between the germline ends. The CDR3 covers 14 residues. For the CDR3, the DNA is TGCGCCAGCAGCCAAGATGGAGGGGTGGACGGCTACACCTTC. Its protein is CASSQDGGVDGYTF.

The gene calls are TRBV25-1 and TRBJ1-2; 7 nucleotides match TRBD1. Germline V gene lookup returns CDR1 MGHDK and CDR2 SYGVNS. V was pared by 1 base and J by 5 bases, with 4 bases of the junction left unmatched. There are 14 residues in the CDR3. The CDR3 is CASSEFDRVYGYTF. CDR3 coding DNA: TGTGCCAGCAGTGAATTCGACAGGGTATATGGCTACACCTTC.

V usage is TRBV18 and J usage is TRBJ2-1, with 7 bases that match TRBD2. Germline CDR1 and CDR2: KGHSH and LQKENI. The CDR3 loop spans 16 amino acids. Trimming at V came to 4 bases and at J to 4 bases, leaving 10 bases not matched to a gene. The CDR3 protein is CASSLPSGNLYNEQFF. The CDR3 coding sequence is TGTGCCAGCTCACTCCCCAGCGGGAACCTTTACAATGAGCAGTTCTTC. The whole variable domain, filled in from reference TRBV18 and TRBJ2-1, reads NAGVMQNPRHLVRRRGQEARLRCSPMKGHSHVYWYRQLPEEGLKFMVYLQKENIIDESGMPKERFSAEFPKEGPSILRIQQVVRGDSAAYFCASSLPSGNLYNEQFFGPGTRLTVL.

This CDR3 is CASSRWDSPLHF. In nucleotides, the CDR3 is TGTGCCAGCAGCCGGTGGGATTCACCCCTCCACTTT. This chain joins TRBV7-2 and TRBJ1-6; D gene unclear. V was shortened by 5 bases and J by 8 bases, with 7 bases between the two germline ends. The germline V gene has CDR1 SGHTA and CDR2 FQGNSA. CDR3 length: 12 residues.